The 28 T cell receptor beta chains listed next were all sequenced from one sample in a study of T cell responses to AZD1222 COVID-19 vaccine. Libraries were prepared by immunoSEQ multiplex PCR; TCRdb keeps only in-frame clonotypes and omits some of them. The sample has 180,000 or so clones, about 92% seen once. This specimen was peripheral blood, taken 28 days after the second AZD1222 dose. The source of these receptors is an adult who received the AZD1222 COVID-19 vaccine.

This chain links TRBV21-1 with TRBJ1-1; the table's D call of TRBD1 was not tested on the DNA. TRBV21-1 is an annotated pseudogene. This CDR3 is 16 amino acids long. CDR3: CASSREADRVCTEAFF. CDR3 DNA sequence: TGTGCCAGCAGCCGTGAAGCGGACAGGGTCTGCACTGAAGCTTTCTTT.

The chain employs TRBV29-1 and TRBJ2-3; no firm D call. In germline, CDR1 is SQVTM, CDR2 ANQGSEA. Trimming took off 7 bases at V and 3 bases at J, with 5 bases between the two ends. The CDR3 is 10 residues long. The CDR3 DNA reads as TGCAGCGCCGGTACAGATACGCAGTATTTT. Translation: CSAGTDTQYF.

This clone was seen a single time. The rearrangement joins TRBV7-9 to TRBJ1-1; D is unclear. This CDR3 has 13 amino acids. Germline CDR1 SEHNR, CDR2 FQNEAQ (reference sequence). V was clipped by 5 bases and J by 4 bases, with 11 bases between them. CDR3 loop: CASSGEWSTEAFF. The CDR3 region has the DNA TGTGCCAGCAGCGGAGAATGGTCCACTGAAGCTTTCTTT.

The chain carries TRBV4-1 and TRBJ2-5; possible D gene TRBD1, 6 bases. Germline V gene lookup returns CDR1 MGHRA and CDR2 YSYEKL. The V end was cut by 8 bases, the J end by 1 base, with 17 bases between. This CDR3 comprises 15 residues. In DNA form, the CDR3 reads TGCGCCAGCTGCAGGGGAGATAGTCCCCAAGAGACCCAGTACTTC. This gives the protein CASCRGDSPQETQYF.

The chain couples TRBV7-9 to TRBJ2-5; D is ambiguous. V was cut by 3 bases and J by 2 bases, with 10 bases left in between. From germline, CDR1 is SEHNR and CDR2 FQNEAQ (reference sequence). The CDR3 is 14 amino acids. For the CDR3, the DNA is TGTGCCAGCAGCTTGGGTGACCAACAAGAGACCCAGTACTTC. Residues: CASSLGDQQETQYF.

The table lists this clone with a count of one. The CDR3, as DNA: TGTGCCAGCAGCGCCAGACGGGGAACCGGGGAGCTGTTTTTT. Protein product: CASSARRGTGELFF. V is TRBV7-2 and J is TRBJ2-2; D may be TRBD2 (5 bases). Trimming took off 5 bases at V and 5 bases at J, with 12 bases between the two ends. The CDR3 totals 14 residues. Germline lookup yields CDR1 SGHTA and CDR2 FQGNSA.

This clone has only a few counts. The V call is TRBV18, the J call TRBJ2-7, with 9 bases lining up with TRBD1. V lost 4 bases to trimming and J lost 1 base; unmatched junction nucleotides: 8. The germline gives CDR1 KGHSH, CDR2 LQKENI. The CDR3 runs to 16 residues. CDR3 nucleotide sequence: TGTGCCAGCTCACAAGGCCCTGACAGGGGGTCCTACGAGCAGTACTTC. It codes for CASSQGPDRGSYEQYF.

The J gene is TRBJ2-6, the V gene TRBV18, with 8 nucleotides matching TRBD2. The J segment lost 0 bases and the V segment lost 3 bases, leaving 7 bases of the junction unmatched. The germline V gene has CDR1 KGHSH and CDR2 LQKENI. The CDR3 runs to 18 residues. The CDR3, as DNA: TGTGCCAGCTCACCGCGGGAGGAGGTTCGCTCTGGGGCCAACGTCCTGACTTTC. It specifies CASSPREEVRSGANVLTF.

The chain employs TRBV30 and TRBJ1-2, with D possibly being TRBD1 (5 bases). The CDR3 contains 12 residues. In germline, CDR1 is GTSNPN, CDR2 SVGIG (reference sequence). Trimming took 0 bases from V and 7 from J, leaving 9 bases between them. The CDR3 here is CAWSVRGAGYTF. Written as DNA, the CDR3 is TGTGCCTGGAGTGTACGCGGGGCTGGCTACACCTTC. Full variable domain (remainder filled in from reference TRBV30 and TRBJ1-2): SQTIHQWPATLVQPVGSPLSLECTVEGTSNPNLYWYRQAAGRGLQLLFYSVGIGQISSEVPQNLSASRPQDRQFILSSKKLLLSDSGFYLCAWSVRGAGYTFGSGTRLTVV.

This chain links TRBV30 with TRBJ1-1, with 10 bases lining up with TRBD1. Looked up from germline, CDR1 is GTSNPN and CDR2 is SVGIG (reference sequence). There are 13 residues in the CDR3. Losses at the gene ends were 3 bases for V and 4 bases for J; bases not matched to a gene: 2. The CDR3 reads CAWSRTGGTEAFF. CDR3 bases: TGTGCCTGGAGCAGGACAGGGGGCACTGAAGCTTTCTTT.

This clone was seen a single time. This chain's CDR3 is CASSATGLAGYAEQYF. As DNA, the CDR3 is TGTGCCAGCAGCGCGACGGGACTAGCGGGGTACGCCGAGCAGTACTTC. The chain couples TRBV7-3 to TRBJ2-7; TRBD2 aligns across 13 bases. Germline V lookup: CDR1 SGHTA, CDR2 FQGTGA. J lost 6 bases, V lost 5 bases, and 10 bases had no gene match. The CDR3 spans 16 residues.

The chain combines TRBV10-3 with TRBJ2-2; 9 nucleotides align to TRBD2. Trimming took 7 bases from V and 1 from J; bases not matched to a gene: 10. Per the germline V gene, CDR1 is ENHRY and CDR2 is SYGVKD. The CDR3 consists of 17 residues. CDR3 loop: CAINGGRAEMNTGELFF. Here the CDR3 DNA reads TGTGCCATCAATGGCGGGAGGGCCGAAATGAACACCGGGGAGCTGTTTTTT.

CDR3 DNA sequence: TGTGCCAGCAGCCAAGTGACAGGGACTGAAGCTTTCTTT. It codes for CASSQVTGTEAFF. The chain combines TRBV7-8 with TRBJ1-1; 7 positions agree with TRBD1. Trimming removed 5 bases from V and 5 bases from J; junction bases left unmatched: 5. The CDR3 has 13 residues. CDR1 and CDR2 (germline): SGHVS, FQNEAQ.

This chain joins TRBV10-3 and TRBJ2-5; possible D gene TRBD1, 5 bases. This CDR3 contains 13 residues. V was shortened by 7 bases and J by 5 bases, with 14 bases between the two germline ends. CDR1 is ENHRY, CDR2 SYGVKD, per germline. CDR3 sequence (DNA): TGTGCCATCAAGAATGGGGCCCAGGAGACCCAGTACTTC. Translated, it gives CAIKNGAQETQYF.

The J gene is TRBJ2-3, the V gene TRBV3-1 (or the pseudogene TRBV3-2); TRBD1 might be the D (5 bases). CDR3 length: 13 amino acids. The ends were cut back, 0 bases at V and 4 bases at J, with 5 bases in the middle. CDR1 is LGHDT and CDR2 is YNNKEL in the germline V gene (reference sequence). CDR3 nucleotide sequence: TGTGCCAGCAGCCAAGAAGGGGCAGATACGCAGTATTTT. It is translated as CASSQEGADTQYF.

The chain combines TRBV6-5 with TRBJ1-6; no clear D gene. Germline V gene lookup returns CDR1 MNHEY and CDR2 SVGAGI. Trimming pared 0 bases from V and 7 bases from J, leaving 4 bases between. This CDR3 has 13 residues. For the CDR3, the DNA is TGTGCCAGCAGTTACTCGTGGAATTCACCCCTCCACTTT. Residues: CASSYSWNSPLHF.

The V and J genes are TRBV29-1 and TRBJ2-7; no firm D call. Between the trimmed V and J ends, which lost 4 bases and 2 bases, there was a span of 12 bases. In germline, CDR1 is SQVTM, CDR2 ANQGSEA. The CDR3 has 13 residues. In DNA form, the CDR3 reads TGCAGCGTTGGCTCCGGCAGCGCCTACGAGCAGTACTTC. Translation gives CSVGSGSAYEQYF.

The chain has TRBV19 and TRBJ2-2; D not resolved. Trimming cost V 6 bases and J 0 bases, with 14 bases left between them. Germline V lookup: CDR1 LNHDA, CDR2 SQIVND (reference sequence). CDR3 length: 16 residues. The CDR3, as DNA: TGTGCCAGTAGCCCGGGCCCCGTCGCGAACACCGGGGAGCTGTTTTTT. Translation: CASSPGPVANTGELFF.

As DNA, the CDR3 is TGTGCCAGCAGTCAAGGACTAGCGGGTACACTCTACGAGCAGTACTTC. Translated, it gives CASSQGLAGTLYEQYF. The chain carries TRBV6-1 and TRBJ2-7, with TRBD2 identical over 11 bases. CDR3 length: 16 residues. CDR1 and CDR2 (germline): MNHNS, SASEGT. V shed 5 bases and J 3 bases; nucleotides not matched to a gene: 9.

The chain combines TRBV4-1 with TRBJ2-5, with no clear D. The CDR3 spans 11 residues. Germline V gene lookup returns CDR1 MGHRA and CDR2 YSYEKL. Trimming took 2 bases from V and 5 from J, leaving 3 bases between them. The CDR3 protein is CASSQRETQYF. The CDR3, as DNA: TGCGCCAGCAGCCAACGGGAGACCCAGTACTTC.

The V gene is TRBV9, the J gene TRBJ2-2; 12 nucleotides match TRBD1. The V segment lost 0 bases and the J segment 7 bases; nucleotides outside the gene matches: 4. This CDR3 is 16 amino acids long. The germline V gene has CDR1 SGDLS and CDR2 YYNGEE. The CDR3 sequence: CASSVDGTGGFGELFF. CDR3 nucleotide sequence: TGTGCCAGCAGCGTAGACGGGACAGGGGGCTTCGGGGAGCTGTTTTTT.

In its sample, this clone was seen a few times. CDR3 in amino acids: CASSRSYTIYF. The CDR3 region has the DNA TGTGCCAGCAGCCGCTCTTACACCATATATTTT. This sequence joins TRBV12-3 or TRBV12-4 and TRBJ1-3; D is ambiguous. V dropped 6 bases and J dropped 8 bases, with 8 bases sitting between them. CDR3 length: 11 amino acids.

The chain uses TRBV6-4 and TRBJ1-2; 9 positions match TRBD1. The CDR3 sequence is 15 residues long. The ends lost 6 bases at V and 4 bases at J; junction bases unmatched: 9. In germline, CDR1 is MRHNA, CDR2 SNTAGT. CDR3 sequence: CASRDRGVWGYGYTF. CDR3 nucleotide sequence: TGTGCCAGCAGGGACAGGGGAGTTTGGGGCTATGGCTACACCTTC.

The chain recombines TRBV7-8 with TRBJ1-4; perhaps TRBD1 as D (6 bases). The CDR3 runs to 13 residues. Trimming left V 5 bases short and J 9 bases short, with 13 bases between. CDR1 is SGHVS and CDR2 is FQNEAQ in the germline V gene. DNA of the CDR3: TGTGCCAGCAGCCCCTGGACAGAGAAAAAACTGTTTTTT. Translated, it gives CASSPWTEKKLFF. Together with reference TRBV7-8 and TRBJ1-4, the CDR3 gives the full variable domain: GAGVSQSPRYKVAKRGQDVALRCDPISGHVSLFWYQQALGQGPEFLTYFQNEAQLDKSGLPSDRFFAERPEGSVSTLKIQRTQQEDSAVYLCASSPWTEKKLFFGSGTQLSVL.

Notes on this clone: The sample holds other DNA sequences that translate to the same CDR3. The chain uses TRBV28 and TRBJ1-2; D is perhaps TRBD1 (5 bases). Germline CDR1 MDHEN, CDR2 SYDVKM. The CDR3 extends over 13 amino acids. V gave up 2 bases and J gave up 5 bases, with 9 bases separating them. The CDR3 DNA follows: TGTGCCAGCAGTTTACAGGGAGGGTATGGCTACACCTTC. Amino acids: CASSLQGGYGYTF.

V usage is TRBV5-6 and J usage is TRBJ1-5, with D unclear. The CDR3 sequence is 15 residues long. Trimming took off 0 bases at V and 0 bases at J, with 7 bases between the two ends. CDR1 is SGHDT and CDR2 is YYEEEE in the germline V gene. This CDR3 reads CASSLGQYSNQPQHF. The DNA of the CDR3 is TGTGCCAGCAGCTTGGGGCAGTATAGCAATCAGCCCCAGCATTTT.

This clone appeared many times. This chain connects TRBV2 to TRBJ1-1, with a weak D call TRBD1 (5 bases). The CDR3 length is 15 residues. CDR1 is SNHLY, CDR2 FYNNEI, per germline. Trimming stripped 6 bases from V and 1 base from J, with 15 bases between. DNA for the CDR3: TGTGCCAGCAGGGCCCACAGTCAGGGGAACACTGAAGCTTTCTTT. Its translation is CASRAHSQGNTEAFF. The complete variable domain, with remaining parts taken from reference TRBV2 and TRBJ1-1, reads EPEVTQTPSHQVTQMGQEVILRCVPISNHLYFYWYRQILGQKVEFLVSFYNNEISEKSEIFDDQFSVERPDGSNFTLKIRSTKLEDSAMYFCASRAHSQGNTEAFFGQGTRLTVV.

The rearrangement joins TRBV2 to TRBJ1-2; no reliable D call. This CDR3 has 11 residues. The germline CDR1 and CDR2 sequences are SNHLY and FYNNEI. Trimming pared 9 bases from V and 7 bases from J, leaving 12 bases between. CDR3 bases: TGTGCCAGTCTTTCGGGTTCTGGCTACACCTTC. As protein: CASLSGSGYTF.